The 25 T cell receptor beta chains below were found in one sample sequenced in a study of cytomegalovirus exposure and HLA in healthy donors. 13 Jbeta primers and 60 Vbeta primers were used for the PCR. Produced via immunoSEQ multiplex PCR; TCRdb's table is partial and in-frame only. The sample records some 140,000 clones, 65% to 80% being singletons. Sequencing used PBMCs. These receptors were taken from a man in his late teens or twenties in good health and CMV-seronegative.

The CDR3 protein is CASSPGVEGWETQYF. CDR3 coding DNA: TGCGCCAGCAGCCCGGGGGTGGAGGGGTGGGAGACCCAGTACTTC. This sequence joins TRBV10-2 and TRBJ2-5; the D gene is possibly TRBD2 (6 bases). The germline V and J ends were trimmed by 6 bases and 5 bases, with 19 bases remaining between them. There are 15 residues in the CDR3. CDR1 is WSHSY, CDR2 SAAADI, per germline.

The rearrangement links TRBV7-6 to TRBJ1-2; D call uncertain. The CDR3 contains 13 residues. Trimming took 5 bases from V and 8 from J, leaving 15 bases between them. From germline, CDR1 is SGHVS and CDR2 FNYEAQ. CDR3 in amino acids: CASSQTPLRGYTF. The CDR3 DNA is TGTGCCAGCAGCCAAACCCCCTTGAGGGGCTACACCTTC.

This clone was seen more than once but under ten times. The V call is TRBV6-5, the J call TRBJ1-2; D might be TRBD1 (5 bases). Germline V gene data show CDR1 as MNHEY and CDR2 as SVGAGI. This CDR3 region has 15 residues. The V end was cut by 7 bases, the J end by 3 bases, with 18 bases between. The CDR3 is CASTMAVGGYYGYTF. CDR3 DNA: TGTGCCAGCACCATGGCTGTGGGGGGGTACTATGGCTACACCTTC.

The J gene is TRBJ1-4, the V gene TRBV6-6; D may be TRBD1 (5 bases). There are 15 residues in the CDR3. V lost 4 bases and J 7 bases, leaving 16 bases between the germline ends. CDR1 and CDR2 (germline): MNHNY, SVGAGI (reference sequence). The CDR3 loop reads CASSSPGENAEKLFF. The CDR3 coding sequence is TGTGCCAGCAGTTCGCCGGGGGAGAATGCTGAAAAACTGTTTTTT.

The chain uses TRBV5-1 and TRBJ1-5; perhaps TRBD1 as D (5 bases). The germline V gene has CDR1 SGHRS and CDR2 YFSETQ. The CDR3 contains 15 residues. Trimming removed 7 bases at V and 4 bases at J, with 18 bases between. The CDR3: CASRQRLGANQPQHF. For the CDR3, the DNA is TGCGCCAGCCGTCAAAGATTAGGGGCAAATCAGCCCCAGCATTTT.

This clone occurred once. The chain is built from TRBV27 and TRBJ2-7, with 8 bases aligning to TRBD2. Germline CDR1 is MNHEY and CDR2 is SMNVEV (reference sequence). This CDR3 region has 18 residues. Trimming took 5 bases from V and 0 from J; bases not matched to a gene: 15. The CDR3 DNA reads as TGTGCCAGCAGTCCACTACCGGGGGGGCGTTTAGACTCCTACGAGCAGTACGTC. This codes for CASSPLPGGRLDSYEQYV.

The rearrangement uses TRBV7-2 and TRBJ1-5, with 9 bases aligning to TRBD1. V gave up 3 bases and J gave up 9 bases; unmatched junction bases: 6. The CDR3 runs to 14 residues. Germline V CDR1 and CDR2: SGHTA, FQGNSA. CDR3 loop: CASSFGDRERPQHF. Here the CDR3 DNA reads TGTGCCAGCAGCTTCGGGGACAGGGAGCGGCCCCAGCATTTT.

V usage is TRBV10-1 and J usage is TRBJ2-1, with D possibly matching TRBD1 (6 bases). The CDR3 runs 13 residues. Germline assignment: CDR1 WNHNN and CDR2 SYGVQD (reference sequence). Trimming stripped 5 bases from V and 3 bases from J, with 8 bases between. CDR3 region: CASSLDSYNEQFF. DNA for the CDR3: TGCGCCAGCAGTTTGGACAGCTACAATGAGCAGTTCTTC.

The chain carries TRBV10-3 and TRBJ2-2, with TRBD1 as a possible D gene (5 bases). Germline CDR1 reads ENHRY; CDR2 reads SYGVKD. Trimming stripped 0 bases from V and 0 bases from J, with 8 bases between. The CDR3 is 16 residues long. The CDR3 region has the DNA TGTGCCATCAGTGAGTCGCTGGACACGAACACCGGGGAGCTGTTTTTT. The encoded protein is CAISESLDTNTGELFF.

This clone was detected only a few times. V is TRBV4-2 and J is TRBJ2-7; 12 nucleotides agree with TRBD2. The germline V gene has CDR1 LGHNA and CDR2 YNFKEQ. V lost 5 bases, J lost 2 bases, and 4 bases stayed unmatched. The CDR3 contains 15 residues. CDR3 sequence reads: CASSERLAGAYEQYF. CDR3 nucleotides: TGTGCCAGCAGCGAAAGACTAGCGGGGGCCTACGAGCAGTACTTC.

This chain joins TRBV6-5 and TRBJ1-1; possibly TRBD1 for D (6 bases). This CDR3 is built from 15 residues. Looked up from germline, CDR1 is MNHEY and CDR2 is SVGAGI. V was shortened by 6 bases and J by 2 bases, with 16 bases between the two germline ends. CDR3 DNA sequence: TGTGCCAGCAGGGGGTCGGGGGGGCAAAACACTGAAGCTTTCTTT. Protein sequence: CASRGSGGQNTEAFF.

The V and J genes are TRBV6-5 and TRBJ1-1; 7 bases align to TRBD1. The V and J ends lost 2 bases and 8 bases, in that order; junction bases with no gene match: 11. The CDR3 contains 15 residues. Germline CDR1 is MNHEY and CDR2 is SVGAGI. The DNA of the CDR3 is TGTGCCAGCAGTTACCTGCCAGGGGGTTTGTTAGAAGCTTTCTTT. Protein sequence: CASSYLPGGLLEAFF.

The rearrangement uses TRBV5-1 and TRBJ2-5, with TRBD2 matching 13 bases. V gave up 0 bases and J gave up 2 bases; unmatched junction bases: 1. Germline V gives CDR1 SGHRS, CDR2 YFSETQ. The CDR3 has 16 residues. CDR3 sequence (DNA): TGCGCCAGCAGCTTGGTACTAGCGGGGGGGCAAGAGACCCAGTACTTC. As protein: CASSLVLAGGQETQYF.

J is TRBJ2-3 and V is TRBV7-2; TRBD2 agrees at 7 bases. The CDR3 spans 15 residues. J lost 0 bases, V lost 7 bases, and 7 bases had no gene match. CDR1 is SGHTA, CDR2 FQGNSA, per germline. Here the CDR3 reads CASTISGFSTDTQYF. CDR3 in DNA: TGTGCCAGCACCATTAGCGGGTTTAGCACAGATACGCAGTATTTT.

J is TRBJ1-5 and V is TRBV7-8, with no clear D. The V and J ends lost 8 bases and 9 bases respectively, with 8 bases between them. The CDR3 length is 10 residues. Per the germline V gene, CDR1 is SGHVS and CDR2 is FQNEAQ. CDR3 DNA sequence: TGTGCCAGCCCCCCGCGGCCCCAGCATTTT. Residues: CASPPRPQHF.

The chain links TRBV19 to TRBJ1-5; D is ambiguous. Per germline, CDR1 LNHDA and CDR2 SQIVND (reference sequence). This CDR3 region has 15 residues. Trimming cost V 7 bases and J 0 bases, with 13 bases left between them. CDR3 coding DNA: TGTGCCAGTATGGAGCAGTTGGATAGCAATCAGCCCCAGCATTTT. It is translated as CASMEQLDSNQPQHF.

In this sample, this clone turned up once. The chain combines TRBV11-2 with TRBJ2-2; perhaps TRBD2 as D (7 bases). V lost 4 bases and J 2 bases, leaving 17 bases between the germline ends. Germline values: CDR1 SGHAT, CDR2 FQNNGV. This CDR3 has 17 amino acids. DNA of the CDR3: TGTGCCAGCAGCTCCCGCCTTGGGGGGGCAAACACCGGGGAGCTGTTTTTT. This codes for CASSSRLGGANTGELFF.

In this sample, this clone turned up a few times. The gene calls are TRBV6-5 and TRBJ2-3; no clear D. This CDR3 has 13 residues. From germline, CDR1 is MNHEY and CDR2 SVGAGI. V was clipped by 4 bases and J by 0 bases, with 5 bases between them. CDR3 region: CASSLQSTDTQYF. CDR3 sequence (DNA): TGTGCCAGCAGTTTACAGAGCACAGATACGCAGTATTTT.

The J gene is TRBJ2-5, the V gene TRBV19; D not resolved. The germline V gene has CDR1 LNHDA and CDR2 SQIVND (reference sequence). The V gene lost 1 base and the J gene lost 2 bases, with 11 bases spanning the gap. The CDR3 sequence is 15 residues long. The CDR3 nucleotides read TGTGCCAGTAGTATAGCGGCTAGAAAACAAGAGACCCAGTACTTC. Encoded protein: CASSIAARKQETQYF.

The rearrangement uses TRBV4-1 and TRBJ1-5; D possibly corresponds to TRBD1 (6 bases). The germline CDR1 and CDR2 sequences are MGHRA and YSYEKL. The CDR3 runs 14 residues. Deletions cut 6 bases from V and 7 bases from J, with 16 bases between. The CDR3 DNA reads TGCGCCAGCAGGGCCTCAGAGGGGGGGCAGCCCCAGCATTTT. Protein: CASRASEGGQPQHF.

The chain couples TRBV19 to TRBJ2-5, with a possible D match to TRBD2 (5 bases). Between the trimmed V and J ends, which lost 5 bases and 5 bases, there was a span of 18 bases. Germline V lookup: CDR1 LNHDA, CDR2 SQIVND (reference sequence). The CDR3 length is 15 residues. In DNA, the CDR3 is TGTGCCAGTAGTCACGCGACCCCCCGCGGGGAGACCCAGTACTTC. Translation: CASSHATPRGETQYF.

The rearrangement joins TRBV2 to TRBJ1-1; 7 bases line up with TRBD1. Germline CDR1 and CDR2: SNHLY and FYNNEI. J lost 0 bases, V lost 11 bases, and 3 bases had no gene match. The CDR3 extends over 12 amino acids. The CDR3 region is CAEDRVNTEAFF. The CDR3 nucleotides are TGTGCCGAAGACAGGGTGAACACTGAAGCTTTCTTT.

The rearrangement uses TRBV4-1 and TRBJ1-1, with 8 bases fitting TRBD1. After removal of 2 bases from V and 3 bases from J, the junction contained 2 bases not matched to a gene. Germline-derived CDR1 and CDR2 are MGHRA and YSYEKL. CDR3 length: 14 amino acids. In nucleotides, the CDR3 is TGCGCCAGCAGCCAACGACAGGGGCACACTGAAGCTTTCTTT. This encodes CASSQRQGHTEAFF.

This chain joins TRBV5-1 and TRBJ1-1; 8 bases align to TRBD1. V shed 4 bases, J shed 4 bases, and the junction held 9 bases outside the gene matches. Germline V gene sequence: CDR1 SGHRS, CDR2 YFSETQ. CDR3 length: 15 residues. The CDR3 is CASSAPSGQGTEAFF. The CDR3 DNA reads TGCGCCAGCAGCGCACCCAGCGGACAGGGCACTGAAGCTTTCTTT.

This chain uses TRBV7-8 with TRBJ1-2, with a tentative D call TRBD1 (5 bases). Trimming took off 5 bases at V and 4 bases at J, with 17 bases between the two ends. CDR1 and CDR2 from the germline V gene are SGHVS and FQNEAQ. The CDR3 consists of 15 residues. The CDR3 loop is CASSPRQHPTYGYTF. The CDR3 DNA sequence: TGTGCCAGCAGCCCTCGACAGCACCCGACCTATGGCTACACCTTC. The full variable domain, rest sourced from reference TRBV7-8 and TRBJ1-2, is GAGVSQSPRYKVAKRGQDVALRCDPISGHVSLFWYQQALGQGPEFLTYFQNEAQLDKSGLPSDRFFAERPEGSVSTLKIQRTQQEDSAVYLCASSPRQHPTYGYTFGSGTRLTVV.